This passage covers 15 T cell receptor beta chains from one sample sequenced in a study of T cell responses to AZD1222 COVID-19 vaccine. TCRdb's table, derived via immunoSEQ multiplex PCR, lists solely in-frame clones and lacks some. The table shows about 170,000 clones, with about nine tenths occurring only once. The source material was peripheral blood, sampled on day 0 of AZD1222 vaccination. Receptor source: an adult in good health.

This chain links TRBV6-6 with TRBJ2-4; D unresolved. Germline values: CDR1 MNHNY, CDR2 SVGAGI (reference sequence). The CDR3 extends over 15 amino acids. Trimming pared 0 bases from V and 0 bases from J, leaving 6 bases between. CDR3 residues: CASSYSNTAKNIQYF. As DNA, the CDR3 is TGTGCCAGCAGTTACTCGAATACAGCCAAAAACATTCAGTACTTC.

The rearrangement joins TRBV28 to TRBJ2-1; 8 bases are a match to TRBD1. Germline trimming cut 6 bases from V and 6 bases from J; bases unmatched to any gene: 10. The CDR3 contains 15 residues. Germline CDR1 is MDHEN and CDR2 is SYDVKM. CDR3 protein: CASRGQGPSRNEQFF. The CDR3 bases are TGTGCCAGCAGAGGACAGGGACCCTCGCGCAATGAGCAGTTCTTC.

The genes are TRBV4-3 and TRBJ2-1, with 7 positions matching TRBD1. Germline V CDR1 and CDR2: LGHNA, YSLEER. The CDR3 totals 14 residues. The J segment lost 4 bases and the V segment lost 4 bases, leaving 4 bases of the junction unmatched. Written as DNA, the CDR3 is TGCGCCAGCAGCCCGGGACAGAGATACAATGAGCAGTTCTTC. The encoded protein is CASSPGQRYNEQFF.

The chain joins TRBV28 to TRBJ2-1; TRBD1 matches 7 bases. V lost 5 bases to trimming and J lost 4 bases; unmatched junction nucleotides: 5. CDR3 length: 14 amino acids. Germline V gene sequence: CDR1 MDHEN, CDR2 SYDVKM. In DNA form, the CDR3 reads TGTGCCAGCAGTCGATGGACAGGTTACAATGAGCAGTTCTTC. It specifies CASSRWTGYNEQFF.

The table lists this clone with a few counts. The chain combines TRBV27 with TRBJ1-4; no clear D. CDR1 and CDR2 (germline): MNHEY, SMNVEV (reference sequence). The CDR3 totals 14 residues. Trimming took off 5 bases at V and 3 bases at J, with 10 bases between the two ends. The CDR3: CASSQLPPNEKLFF. The DNA of the CDR3 is TGTGCCAGCAGTCAGCTTCCTCCTAATGAAAAACTGTTTTTT.

The chain employs TRBV19 and TRBJ1-5, with a weak D call TRBD1 (5 bases). This CDR3 has 14 residues. V was pared by 4 bases and J by 5 bases, with 12 bases between. Germline V gives CDR1 LNHDA, CDR2 SQIVND (reference sequence). CDR3 coding DNA: TGTGCCAGTAGTAAACCACAGGAATATCAGCCCCAGCATTTT. Translation: CASSKPQEYQPQHF.

The rearrangement joins TRBV6-1 to TRBJ2-3; tentatively, D is TRBD2 (6 bases). Germline CDR1 reads MNHNS; CDR2 reads SASEGT. The V and J ends lost 2 bases and 0 bases respectively, with 9 bases between them. The CDR3 is made up of 15 amino acids. The CDR3 sequence is CASSEFRGSTDTQYF. CDR3 nucleotide sequence: TGTGCCAGCAGTGAATTTCGGGGGAGCACAGATACGCAGTATTTT.

V is TRBV28 and J is TRBJ2-7; D could derive from TRBD1 or TRBD2 (5 bases each). The V end was cut by 6 bases, the J end by 3 bases, with 21 bases between. This CDR3 is 16 amino acids long. Germline loops: CDR1 MDHEN, CDR2 SYDVKM. The CDR3 spells CASRPYGALRGYEQYF. The CDR3 region has the DNA TGTGCCAGCAGACCCTACGGGGCTCTTCGGGGCTACGAGCAGTACTTC.

This chain links TRBV7-2 with TRBJ1-2, with D unclear. CDR1 is SGHTA and CDR2 is FQGNSA in the germline V gene. The CDR3 sequence is 14 residues long. The ends were cut back, 1 base at V and 1 base at J, with 7 bases in the middle. CDR3 in amino acids: CASSLVGLNYGYTF. The CDR3 DNA is TGTGCCAGCAGCTTAGTCGGACTTAACTATGGCTACACCTTC.

The CDR3 loop reads CASSPGPAGEQYF. The CDR3 DNA sequence: TGTGCCAGCAGCCCGGGACCTGCGGGAGAGCAGTACTTC. The rearrangement links TRBV27 to TRBJ2-7; the D gene is possibly TRBD2 (6 bases). CDR1 MNHEY and CDR2 SMNVEV come from the germline V gene (reference sequence). Trimming stripped 6 bases from V and 7 bases from J, with 16 bases between. The CDR3 length is 13 residues.

This clone was seen more than once but under ten times. The gene calls are TRBV27 and TRBJ2-2; D is perhaps TRBD1 or TRBD2 (5 bases each). Trimming left V 8 bases short and J 6 bases short, with 19 bases between. Germline values: CDR1 MNHEY, CDR2 SMNVEV (reference sequence). CDR3 length: 15 residues. In DNA, the CDR3 is TGTGCCAGCCAACACATAGACTCGGGGCCCGGGGAGCTGTTTTTT. It codes for CASQHIDSGPGELFF.

The chain employs TRBV19 and TRBJ1-4; a weak D match, TRBD1 (5 bases). Trimming cost V 3 bases and J 4 bases, with 12 bases left between them. The germline V gene has CDR1 LNHDA and CDR2 SQIVND (reference sequence). The CDR3 has 15 amino acids. The CDR3 sequence is CASSISTRGNEKLFF. DNA of the CDR3: TGTGCCAGTAGTATCTCGACTAGGGGTAATGAAAAACTGTTTTTT.

CDR3 sequence: CASSRDRDRGHSPLHF. The DNA of the CDR3 is TGTGCCAGCAGCCGGGACCGGGACAGGGGGCATTCACCCCTCCACTTT. The rearrangement links TRBV6-2 or TRBV6-3 to TRBJ1-6; TRBD1 matches at 12 bases. Germline V gene lookup returns CDR1 MNHEY and CDR2 SVGEGT. The CDR3 totals 16 residues. V dropped 6 bases and J dropped 8; count of bases not matched to a gene: 8.

The chain is built from TRBV28 and TRBJ1-5; 10 bases are shared with TRBD1. Germline lookup yields CDR1 MDHEN and CDR2 SYDVKM. The CDR3 covers 16 residues. The junction had 6 bases not matched to a gene; V was cut back by 4 bases and J by 3 bases. This CDR3 reads CASSSYGTGDNQPQHF. The CDR3, as DNA: TGTGCCAGCAGTTCCTACGGGACAGGGGACAATCAGCCCCAGCATTTT.

The chain uses TRBV2 and TRBJ1-2, with TRBD1 identical over 8 bases. CDR1 SNHLY and CDR2 FYNNEI come from the germline V gene. V lost 6 bases, J lost 5 bases, and 2 bases stayed unmatched. The CDR3 has 12 amino acids. The DNA of the CDR3 is TGTGCCAGCAGGACAGGGGCATATGGCTACACCTTC. Amino acids: CASRTGAYGYTF.